These 7 T cell receptor beta chains came from one sample sequenced in a study of early T cells in non-severe SARS-CoV-2 infection. TCRdb independently ran MiXCR on the 5' RACE reads; one entry per CDR3 protein. The table lists roughly 86,000 distinct CDR3 sequences, roughly 14% of them singletons, with approximately 0.5% in the top ten. The source material was whole blood. The source of these receptors is an adult who was a healthcare worker with PCR-confirmed SARS-CoV-2 infection or an uninfected control (not recorded which).

The CDR3 bases are TGTGCCAGCAGCCACGCCGGGGCTAGACGTACAGATACGCAGTATTTT. This encodes CASSHAGARRTDTQYF. V and J are TRBV12-3 or TRBV12-4 and TRBJ2-3; D could derive from TRBD1 or TRBD2 (5 bases each). V lost 6 bases to trimming and J lost 3 bases, with 19 bases between them. CDR3 size: 16 residues.

This clonotype was seen repeatedly, ten times or more. This chain uses TRBV14 with TRBJ2-3; the D gene is possibly TRBD2 (5 bases). This CDR3 is built from 12 residues. Germline V gene data show CDR1 as SGHDN and CDR2 as FVKESK. Between the trimmed V and J ends, which lost 6 bases and 6 bases, there was a span of 10 bases. For the CDR3, the DNA is TGTGCCAGCAGTTCGGGCGGGGATACGCAGTATTTT. Translating gives CASSSGGDTQYF. The whole variable domain, filled in from reference TRBV14 and TRBJ2-3, reads EAGVTQFPSHSVIEKGQTVTLRCDPISGHDNLYWYRRVMGKEIKFLLHFVKESKQDESGMPNNRFLAERTGGTYSTLKVQPAELEDSGVYFCASSSGGDTQYFGPGTRLTVL.

V and J are TRBV9 and TRBJ2-1; no reliable D call. Germline V CDR1 and CDR2: SGDLS, YYNGEE. V lost 5 bases and J 4 bases, leaving 4 bases between the germline ends. The CDR3 covers 11 residues. CDR3 nucleotide sequence: TGTGCCAGCAGACAGTACAATGAGCAGTTCTTC. Translated, it gives CASRQYNEQFF.

The chain carries TRBV28 and TRBJ2-7; 9 bases match TRBD1. The CDR3 covers 14 residues. CDR1 and CDR2 (germline): MDHEN, SYDVKM. Losses at the gene ends were 6 bases for V and 1 base for J; bases not matched to a gene: 4. The CDR3: CASRDRGVSYEQYV. The DNA for the CDR3 is TGTGCCAGCAGGGACAGGGGAGTTTCCTACGAGCAGTACGTC.

This clonotype was recorded a few times. The rearrangement links TRBV6-4 to TRBJ1-1; D not certain. The length of the CDR3 is 14 residues. V lost 6 bases and J 1 base, leaving 12 bases between the germline ends. CDR1 and CDR2 from the germline V gene are MRHNA and SNTAGT. Here the CDR3 reads CASSPYVGNTEAFF. CDR3 nucleotides: TGTGCCAGCAGCCCCTATGTGGGGAACACTGAAGCTTTCTTT.

This clonotype was picked up a small number of times. The genes are TRBV5-5 and TRBJ2-1; 10 nucleotides line up with TRBD1. V lost 4 bases to trimming and J lost 8 bases; unmatched junction nucleotides: 9. The CDR3 is 15 amino acids. In germline, CDR1 is SGHKS, CDR2 YYEKEE (reference sequence). The CDR3 coding sequence is TGTGCCAGCAGCCTCCCGGGACAGGGGAGGGATGAGCAGTTCTTC. Its translation is CASSLPGQGRDEQFF.

The gene calls are TRBV2 and TRBJ2-5, with D unclear. CDR1 and CDR2 from the germline V gene are SNHLY and FYNNEI. The CDR3 has 10 amino acids. Between the trimmed V and J ends, which lost 8 bases and 5 bases, there was a span of 6 bases. CDR3 coding DNA: TGTGCCAGCCGAAGGGAGACCCAGTACTTC. Protein sequence: CASRRETQYF.